This entry is about one T cell receptor beta chain. No antigen is known for it. V gave up 4 bases and J gave up 6 bases; unmatched junction bases: 9. This CDR3 is built from 14 residues. Germline V gives CDR1 SGHRS, CDR2 YFSETQ. The data derive from a study of shared clonotypes between healthy human individuals. The study's findings and limits: Researchers sampled blood only, noting tissue repertoires likely differ. Memory subsets generally showed smaller estimated richness than naive subsets did. Roughly 5.3% of naive CD4 clonotypes were common to four donors.

It was about 210 ng DNA, 30,000 or so T cell genomes, that sorted-subset replicate PCRs used. Sequencing used immunoSEQ multiplex PCR; TCRdb keeps in-frame clones, though not all of them. The sample gives more than 1,200,000 clones, about 98.5% of which show up once; around 0.33% is in the top ten. Sequencing was performed on naive CD4+ T cells sorted from blood. Subset meaning: CD45RA+ positively selected. The source of this sequence is a man aged 25 to 40 in good health. V gene TRBV5-1 combines with J gene TRBJ1-1; TRBD1 aligns across 7 bases. The CDR3 spells CASSRGQAGAEAFF. CDR3 DNA sequence: TGCGCCAGCAGCCGAGGACAGGCAGGCGCTGAAGCTTTCTTT.